These 8 T cell receptor beta chains were sequenced from one sample in a study of blood T cell repertoires in COVID-19. Assay: immunoSEQ multiplex PCR; the TCRdb copy retains only in-frame clones and omits some. In the table there are over 35,000 clones, about 88% of which are singletons. Sequencing was performed on peripheral blood. These receptors all come from a human donor in a cohort sampled during active COVID-19.

V is TRBV10-3 and J is TRBJ2-7, with a possible D match to TRBD2 (6 bases). Germline V gene sequence: CDR1 ENHRY, CDR2 SYGVKD. CDR3 length equals 12 residues. V was trimmed by 4 bases and J by 6 bases, leaving 10 bases between them. CDR3 in amino acids: CAISARDGEQYF. In nucleotides, the CDR3 is TGTGCCATCAGTGCGCGGGATGGCGAGCAGTACTTC.

This clone was counted a few times. The chain employs TRBV28 and TRBJ2-3, with D unresolved. V lost 8 bases and J lost 1, with 13 bases in between. Looked up from germline, CDR1 is MDHEN and CDR2 is SYDVKM. The CDR3 length is 14 residues. CDR3 region: CASAYVAGTDTQYF. The CDR3 DNA reads as TGTGCCAGCGCATACGTGGCAGGCACAGATACGCAGTATTTT.

The chain joins TRBV4-2 to TRBJ2-5, with 7 bases that match TRBD2. CDR3 length: 16 residues. Germline CDR1 reads LGHNA; CDR2 reads YNFKEQ. V was pared by 0 bases and J by 2 bases, with 6 bases of the junction left unmatched. CDR3 loop: CASSQDPSGAQETQYF. The CDR3, as DNA: TGTGCCAGCAGCCAAGATCCAAGCGGGGCACAAGAGACCCAGTACTTC.

This chain connects TRBV5-6 to TRBJ2-7; 9 bases are a match to TRBD1. CDR3 length: 14 residues. Germline V gene sequence: CDR1 SGHDT, CDR2 YYEEEE. V lost 0 bases, J lost 4 bases, and 2 bases stayed unmatched. The CDR3 bases are TGTGCCAGCAGCTTGGGGACAGGGGTTTACGAGCAGTACTTC. Amino acids: CASSLGTGVYEQYF.

This chain joins TRBV6-1 and TRBJ2-7; D ambiguous. This CDR3 is 15 amino acids long. CDR1 MNHNS and CDR2 SASEGT come from the germline V gene. V lost 0 bases and J 4 bases, leaving 13 bases between the germline ends. In DNA form, the CDR3 reads TGTGCCAGCAGTGAAGCAAGGAACAGCTATTACGAGCAGTACTTC. The encoded protein is CASSEARNSYYEQYF.

The CDR3 loop is CAWSTGFGYGYTF. The CDR3 DNA follows: TGTGCCTGGAGTACAGGGTTCGGCTATGGCTACACCTTC. This sequence joins TRBV30 and TRBJ1-2; the D gene is possibly TRBD1 (6 bases). V was shortened by 2 bases and J by 4 bases, with 11 bases between the two germline ends. The CDR3 has 13 residues. CDR1 is GTSNPN and CDR2 is SVGIG in the germline V gene (reference sequence).

Details on this clone: The same CDR3 also results from other DNA sequences found in this sample. The chain uses TRBV30 and TRBJ2-7; weak D call: TRBD1 (7 bases). The germline V gene has CDR1 GTSNPN and CDR2 SVGIG (reference sequence). The CDR3 loop spans 17 amino acids. Trimming pared 1 base from V and 0 bases from J, leaving 19 bases between. The CDR3 here is CAWSGGQGVGSSYEQYF. In nucleotides, the CDR3 is TGTGCCTGGAGTGGTGGGCAGGGGGTCGGGAGCTCCTACGAGCAGTACTTC.

The V call is TRBV7-2, the J call TRBJ1-1; 9 positions agree with TRBD1. CDR3 length: 18 residues. The V and J ends lost 2 bases and 1 base, in that order; junction bases with no gene match: 11. CDR1 and CDR2 (germline): SGHTA, FQGNSA. This CDR3 reads CASSLRDRVWGGNTEAFF. DNA of the CDR3: TGTGCCAGCAGCTTACGGGACAGGGTGTGGGGGGGGAACACTGAAGCTTTCTTT.